This T cell receptor beta chain was obtained from a study of OX40 agonist ivuxolimab in advanced cancers. Study background: Patients assigned to dose escalation were diagnosed with hepatocellular carcinoma, melanoma, renal cell or head and neck cancer.

The CDR3 runs to 15 residues. V was pared by 3 bases and J by 0 bases, with 11 bases between. Looked up from germline, CDR1 is MNHEY and CDR2 is SMNVEV (reference sequence). The table lists this clone with a few counts. Here immunoSEQ multiplex PCR was the method, and the copy in TCRdb shows in-frame clones only, minus some. The sample has around 61,000 clones, 82% seen once; the top ten hold 4.5% to 5%. The specimen comprised CD4+ or CD8+ T cells sorted from blood, sampled in a trial of the OX40 agonist ivuxolimab. This sequence originates from an adult with an advanced solid tumor such as melanoma, head and neck, liver or kidney cancer. V usage is TRBV27 and J usage is TRBJ2-5, with D maybe TRBD1 (6 bases). CDR3 protein: CASSFLDRYQETQYF. The CDR3 nucleotides are TGTGCCAGCAGTTTTCTAGACAGGTACCAAGAGACCCAGTACTTC.